These T cell receptor beta chains were read from a single sample in a study of Ad26.COV2.S vaccination and SARS-CoV-2 variants. The table came from immunoSEQ multiplex PCR; TCRdb's copy has only in-frame clones and leaves some out. This sample has hundreds of thousands of clones; around nine tenths occur once, and the top ten carry 3.4%. Sequencing used peripheral blood, obtained in a trial of Ad26.COV2.S vaccine versus placebo. The receptors derive from a person aged 18-65 years who received the Ad26.COV2.S COVID-19 vaccine or a placebo. The CDR3 runs from the conserved cysteine through the conserved F or W. A D gene is named only where the DNA matches it firmly. Not all rows give a size; the values are once, few, many and, for expanded clones, a class.

TRBJ1-2	TRBD1	14	TRBV15	.	CATSGGTGISGYTF	TGTGCCACCAGCGGAGGGACAGGGATATCTGGCTACACCTTC
TRBJ2-1	.	14	TRBV3-1/TRBV3-2	.	CASSQDPGYNEQFF	TGTGCCAGCAGCCAAGACCCAGGCTACAATGAGCAGTTCTTC
TRBJ2-1	.	12	TRBV9	few	CASSVVPNEQFF	TGTGCCAGCAGCGTAGTGCCCAATGAGCAGTTCTTC
TRBJ1-4	TRBD1	12	TRBV30	few	CASTGDNEKLFF	TGTGCCTCGACAGGGGATAATGAAAAACTGTTTTTT
TRBJ1-6	.	15	TRBV6-8	.	CASPQPTDINSPLHF	TGTGCCAGCCCTCAACCGACAGACATAAATTCACCCCTCCACTTT
TRBJ1-3	.	15	TRBV4-2	.	CASSRDGNSGNTIYF	TGTGCCAGCAGCCGAGACGGTAACTCTGGAAACACCATATATTTT
TRBJ2-3	TRBD1	15	TRBV7-9	.	CASSLGQGNTDTQYF	TGTGCCAGCAGCTTAGGACAGGGTAACACAGATACGCAGTATTTT
TRBJ1-2	.	14	TRBV4-3	.	CASSPGNFNYGYTF	TGCGCCAGCAGCCCAGGGAACTTTAACTATGGCTACACCTTC
TRBJ1-2	.	13	TRBV5-6	.	CASSLPGPLGYTF	TGTGCCAGCAGCTTGCCCGGACCCTTGGGCTACACCTTC
TRBJ1-2	.	11	TRBV20-1	.	CSARVESSDTW	TGCAGTGCTAGAGTCGAGTCGTCCGATACTTGG
TRBJ1-2	.	14	TRBV7-9	.	CASSLGANNYGYTF	TGTGCCAGCAGCTTAGGTGCCAATAACTATGGCTACACCTTC
TRBJ2-7	.	13	TRBV27	.	CASSLTAHYEQYF	TGTGCCAGCAGTTTAACAGCCCACTACGAGCAGTACTTC
TRBJ1-1	.	11	TRBV20-1	.	CSAREGTEAFF	TGCAGTGCTAGAGAAGGCACTGAAGCTTTCTTT
TRBJ2-1	.	13	TRBV29-1	.	CSVQTRANNEQFF	TGCAGCGTTCAGACCAGGGCAAACAATGAGCAGTTCTTC
TRBJ1-2	.	14	TRBV24-1	.	CATSDTKVNYGYTF	TGTGCCACCAGTGACACAAAGGTTAACTATGGCTACACCTTC
TRBJ2-1	TRBD2	19	TRBV29-1	.	CSVEGETSGRWEAYNEQFF	TGCAGCGTTGAAGGTGAGACTAGCGGGCGATGGGAGGCCTACAATGAGCAGTTCTTC
TRBJ2-1	.	13	TRBV9	.	CASSVWDINEQFF	TGTGCCAGCAGCGTATGGGACATCAATGAGCAGTTCTTC
TRBJ2-7	TRBD2	16	TRBV29-1	.	CSVGTIGATLWYEQYF	TGCAGCGTGGGGACTATCGGGGCGACTCTATGGTACGAGCAGTACTTC
TRBJ2-1	TRBD1	16	TRBV19	.	CASSTGNRGLYNEQFF	TGTGCCAGTAGTACGGGAAACAGGGGGCTCTACAATGAGCAGTTCTTC
TRBJ1-5	TRBD1	16	TRBV7-8	.	CASSLMGQVSNQPQHF	TGTGCCAGCAGCTTAATGGGACAGGTCTCCAATCAGCCCCAGCATTTT
TRBJ1-1	TRBD1	16	TRBV3-1/TRBV3-2	once	CASSQEGTGLNTEAFF	TGTGCCAGCAGCCAAGAGGGGACAGGCCTGAACACTGAAGCTTTCTTT
TRBJ2-1	.	16	TRBV7-2	once	CASRNHRDGVINEQFF	TGTGCCAGCAGGAACCACAGGGATGGGGTTATCAATGAGCAGTTCTTC
TRBJ1-2	.	15	TRBV6-5	.	CASSSRQGRNYGYTF	TGTGCCAGCAGTTCTCGGCAGGGGAGGAACTATGGCTACACCTTC
TRBJ1-2	.	11	TRBV9	.	CASSGRDGYTF	TGTGCCAGCAGCGGCAGGGATGGCTACACCTTC
TRBJ1-4	.	13	TRBV19	.	CASSIGTNEKLFF	TGTGCCAGTAGTATAGGCACTAATGAAAAACTGTTTTTT
TRBJ2-3	.	18	TRBV15	once	CATSTLGPRGNPTDTQYF	TGTGCCACCAGCACCCTAGGCCCCCGCGGCAACCCCACAGATACGCAGTATTTT
TRBJ2-3	.	14	TRBV10-3	.	CAGRGGAYTDTQYF	TGTGCCGGCAGGGGCGGCGCTTACACAGATACGCAGTATTTT
TRBJ2-3	.	15	TRBV9	.	CASSVDDYSTDTQYF	TGTGCCAGCAGCGTAGATGACTATAGCACAGATACGCAGTATTTT